This TCR beta chain appears in the sequencing data of a study of graft-versus-host responses after intestinal transplantation. Study-level results: Some patients had graft-donor T cell macrochimerism, and their allografts showed high graft-versus-host to host-versus-graft clonal ratios. Early post-transplant HvG declines tracked with peak circulating GvH clone levels.

This clone was found a few times. Its antigen is not identified. CDR1 GTSNPN and CDR2 SVGIG come from the germline V gene (reference sequence). The CDR3 has 13 residues. V was shortened by 1 base and J by 5 bases, with 11 bases between the two germline ends. Assay used: immunoSEQ multiplex PCR; TCRdb lists only in-frame clones, some missing. The data hold 20,000 to 30,000 clones, with 80% to 90% observed a single time. The rearrangement uses TRBV30 and TRBJ2-5, with D possibly TRBD2 on 7 matching bases. The source of this sequence is a human patient who received an intestinal transplant, so some T cells may come from the graft donor. Sample: PBMCs, taken more than 450 days after intestinal transplant. The CDR3 DNA follows: TGTGCCTGGAGTGGGGGGGGCAGGGAGACCCAGTACTTC. It yields the protein CAWSGGGRETQYF.